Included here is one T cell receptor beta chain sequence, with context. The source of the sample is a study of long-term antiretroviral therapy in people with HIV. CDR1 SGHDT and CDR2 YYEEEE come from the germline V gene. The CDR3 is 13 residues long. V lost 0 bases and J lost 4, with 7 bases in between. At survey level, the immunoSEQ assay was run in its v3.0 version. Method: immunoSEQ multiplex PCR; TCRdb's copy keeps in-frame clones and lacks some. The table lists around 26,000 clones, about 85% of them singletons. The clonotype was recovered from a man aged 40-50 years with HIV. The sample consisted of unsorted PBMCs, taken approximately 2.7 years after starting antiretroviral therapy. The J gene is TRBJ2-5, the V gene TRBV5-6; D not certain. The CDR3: CASSLELRETQYF. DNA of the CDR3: TGTGCCAGCAGCTTGGAACTCAGAGAGACCCAGTACTTC. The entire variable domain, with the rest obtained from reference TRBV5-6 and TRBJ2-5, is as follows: DAGVTQSPTHLIKTRGQQVTLRCSPKSGHDTVSWYQQALGQGPQFIFQYYEEEERQRGNFPDRFSGHQFPNYSSELNVNALLLGDSALYLCASSLELRETQYFGPGTRLLVL.